This T cell receptor (beta chain) emerged from a study of T cells in Graves' hyperthyroidism and ophthalmopathy. Amplification targeted TCR beta CDR3 regions from RNA transcripts. HTBI primers were used for first-round RT-PCR of the TCR CDR3. TCRdb re-called the multiplex PCR reads through MiXCR, storing one row per CDR3 protein. The data show 350,000 or so distinct CDR3 sequences, roughly 15% seen once. The V and J ends lost 1 base and 7 bases, in that order; junction bases with no gene match: 10. The CDR3 extends over 15 amino acids. Per germline, CDR1 DFQATT and CDR2 SNEGSKA (reference sequence). Sequenced material: blood. The TCR originated in a woman aged 30 to 39 with Graves' hyperthyroidism that later progressed to Graves' ophthalmopathy. The J gene is TRBJ2-1, the V gene TRBV20-1; the match to TRBD2 covers 7 bases. The CDR3 protein is CSARALGDYPNEQFF. The CDR3 DNA follows: TGCAGTGCTAGAGCTCTGGGGGACTATCCTAATGAGCAGTTCTTC.